A single sample is the source of the 32 T cell receptor beta chains below, sequenced in a study of glioma-infiltrating T cells after dendritic cell vaccination. Produced via immunoSEQ multiplex PCR; TCRdb's table is partial and in-frame only. The repertoire holds roughly 51,000 clones, with about 85% as singletons. This material consisted of blood, taken before dendritic cell vaccination. The receptors derive from a human donor with glioblastoma.

The V and J genes are TRBV15 and TRBJ1-5; tentative D call: TRBD1 (6 bases). Trimming cost V 0 bases and J 7 bases, with 16 bases left between them. The CDR3 is made up of 16 amino acids. The germline CDR1 and CDR2 sequences are LNHNV and YYDKDF (reference sequence). The CDR3 loop reads CATSRDRGRGEQPQHF. The CDR3 nucleotides read TGTGCCACCAGCAGAGATCGTGGCAGGGGAGAACAGCCCCAGCATTTT. The variable domain in full, completed from reference TRBV15 and TRBJ1-5, reads DAMVIQNPRYQVTQFGKPVTLSCSQTLNHNVMYWYQQKSSQAPKLLFHYYDKDFNNEADTPDNFQSRRPNTSFCFLDIRSPGLGDTAMYLCATSRDRGRGEQPQHFGDGTRLSIL.

This clone was seen just once. V usage is TRBV9 and J usage is TRBJ2-3, with 10 bases that match TRBD2. The CDR3 length is 17 residues. Germline CDR1 reads SGDLS; CDR2 reads YYNGEE. V shed 0 bases, J shed 2 bases, and the junction held 6 bases outside the gene matches. CDR3 DNA sequence: TGTGCCAGCAGCGTAGATCGAGCGGGAGGGCCCACAGATACGCAGTATTTT. It is translated as CASSVDRAGGPTDTQYF.

This chain joins TRBV5-1 and TRBJ2-2; D may be TRBD1 (5 bases). Trimming cost V 7 bases and J 1 base, with 11 bases left between them. Germline V lookup: CDR1 SGHRS, CDR2 YFSETQ. The CDR3 is 14 residues long. The CDR3 coding sequence is TGCGCCAGCCTCCAGGGTGAGAACACCGGGGAGCTGTTTTTT. This encodes CASLQGENTGELFF.

The chain employs TRBV7-6 and TRBJ2-7; D is uncertain. V shed 4 bases and J shed 0 bases, with 7 bases lying between them. The CDR3 is 13 amino acids. Germline CDR1 reads SGHVS; CDR2 reads FNYEAQ. In nucleotides, the CDR3 is TGTGCCAGCAGCTACGGGTCCTCCTACGAGCAGTACTTC. This encodes CASSYGSSYEQYF. The full variable domain, completed using reference TRBV7-6 and TRBJ2-7, is GAGVSQSPRYKVTKRGQDVALRCDPISGHVSLYWYRQALGQGPEFLTYFNYEAQQDKSGLPNDRFSAERPEGSISTLTIQRTEQRDSAMYRCASSYGSSYEQYFGPGTRLTVT.

The gene calls are TRBV29-1 and TRBJ2-5, with D possibly matching TRBD1 (6 bases). The germline CDR1 and CDR2 sequences are SQVTM and ANQGSEA. This CDR3 spans 13 amino acids. V lost 1 base and J 2 bases, leaving 8 bases between the germline ends. CDR3 nucleotides: TGCAGCGTTGAAGGCAGGGGACAAGAGACCCAGTACTTC. Residues: CSVEGRGQETQYF. The full variable domain, rest sourced from reference TRBV29-1 and TRBJ2-5, is SAVISQKPSRDICQRGTSLTIQCQVDSQVTMMFWYRQQPGQSLTLIATANQGSEATYESGFVIDKFPISRPNLTFSTLTVSNMSPEDSSIYLCSVEGRGQETQYFGPGTRLLVL.

The chain joins TRBV5-1 to TRBJ2-1; 8 bases agree with TRBD1. V gave up 2 bases and J gave up 2 bases; unmatched junction bases: 9. Germline CDR1 reads SGHRS; CDR2 reads YFSETQ. This CDR3 comprises 17 residues. CDR3 bases: TGCGCCAGCAGCTTAAAATCCGGGACAGGCACCTACAATGAGCAGTTCTTC. Amino acids: CASSLKSGTGTYNEQFF.

The V call is TRBV27, the J call TRBJ1-2, with 8 bases matching TRBD1. The J segment lost 8 bases and the V segment lost 2 bases, leaving 7 bases of the junction unmatched. Per the germline V gene, CDR1 is MNHEY and CDR2 is SMNVEV (reference sequence). This CDR3 contains 14 residues. The CDR3 DNA follows: TGTGCCAGCAGTTTAGCCCAGGGGGCTGGGGGCTACACCTTC. It encodes CASSLAQGAGGYTF.

This sequence joins TRBV11-2 and TRBJ2-1; 8 bases align to TRBD1. Trimming removed 4 bases from V and 8 bases from J; junction bases left unmatched: 10. The CDR3 has 15 amino acids. Germline V CDR1 and CDR2: SGHAT, FQNNGV. CDR3 DNA sequence: TGTGCCAGCAGCTCGGTCTCCGGACAGGGTCATGAGCAGTTCTTC. This sequence encodes CASSSVSGQGHEQFF.

The chain combines TRBV4-1 with TRBJ1-1; D is ambiguous. V was trimmed by 1 base and J by 2 bases, leaving 17 bases between them. This CDR3 spans 17 amino acids. Germline CDR1 MGHRA, CDR2 YSYEKL. For the CDR3, the DNA is TGCGCCAGCAGCCAAGCCCCCTTACAGAGCCTCAACACTGAAGCTTTCTTT. Encoded protein: CASSQAPLQSLNTEAFF.

This chain joins TRBV2 and TRBJ1-1; possibly TRBD1 for D (6 bases). Germline CDR1 SNHLY, CDR2 FYNNEI. V was cut by 3 bases and J by 4 bases, with 9 bases left in between. The CDR3 contains 13 residues. The CDR3 region has the DNA TGTGCCAGCAGTGAGGCGGGGGCCACTGAAGCTTTCTTT. Translated, it gives CASSEAGATEAFF.

This clone was recorded only once. The V and J genes are TRBV7-9 and TRBJ1-6, with D possibly being TRBD1 (6 bases). The CDR3 spans 14 residues. Germline-derived CDR1 and CDR2 are SEHNR and FQNEAQ (reference sequence). The ends were cut back, 5 bases at V and 7 bases at J, with 12 bases in the middle. The CDR3 protein is CASSRDTENSPLHF. For the CDR3, the DNA is TGTGCCAGCAGCCGGGACACCGAGAATTCACCCCTCCACTTT.

A few counts support this clone. This rearrangement joins TRBV7-2 to TRBJ1-2; D uncertain. Trimming removed 5 bases from V and 2 bases from J, with 18 bases in between. The CDR3 consists of 16 residues. The germline gives CDR1 SGHTA, CDR2 FQGNSA. The CDR3 sequence: CASSISIRVGNYGYTF. The DNA of the CDR3 is TGTGCCAGCAGCATTAGCATACGGGTCGGGAACTATGGCTACACCTTC.

The chain employs TRBV5-4 and TRBJ1-1; D gene ambiguous. Trimming removed 0 bases from V and 8 bases from J, with 14 bases in between. The CDR3 has 14 amino acids. CDR1 and CDR2 (germline): SGHNT, YYREEE (reference sequence). The CDR3 protein is CASSLENGFGEAFF. CDR3 nucleotide sequence: TGTGCCAGCAGCTTGGAAAACGGGTTTGGGGAAGCTTTCTTT.

This sequence joins TRBV25-1 and TRBJ2-1, with D possibly TRBD2 on 6 matching bases. The V end lost 4 bases, the J end lost 16 bases, and 14 bases lay between the germline ends. There are 11 residues in the CDR3. CDR1 and CDR2 from the germline V gene are MGHDK and SYGVNS. CDR3 sequence: CASSARDVGFF. As DNA, the CDR3 is TGTGCCAGCAGTGCGCGGGACGTAGGATTCTTC.

This rearrangement joins TRBV9 to TRBJ2-7, with D possibly TRBD2 on 6 matching bases. Germline-derived CDR1 and CDR2 are SGDLS and YYNGEE. There are 15 residues in the CDR3. V gave up 4 bases and J gave up 3 bases, with 17 bases separating them. In DNA form, the CDR3 reads TGTGCCAGCAGCTCCCGGGACTCACTAATCTACGAGCAGTACTTC. Translating it yields CASSSRDSLIYEQYF.

The chain recombines TRBV2 with TRBJ1-3; D possibly corresponds to TRBD1 (6 bases). The CDR3 contains 16 residues. Trimming shortened V by 2 bases and J by 2 bases, and 13 bases separated the two germline ends. Per germline, CDR1 SNHLY and CDR2 FYNNEI. The DNA of the CDR3 is TGTGCCAGCAGTGAACAGGGGCTGAGCCCTGGAAACACCATATATTTT. Protein product: CASSEQGLSPGNTIYF.

This clone occurred once. Mismatch with germline at one junction end may stem from a read error. The sample has other DNA sequences that encode this CDR3 too. The chain is built from TRBV27 and TRBJ2-7; D is perhaps TRBD1 (5 bases). Germline V lookup: CDR1 MNHEY, CDR2 SMNVEV (reference sequence). This CDR3 region has 13 residues. The CDR3 sequence: CASKGQIAYEQYF. The CDR3 nucleotides read TGTGCCAGCAAGGGGCAGATAGCCTACGAGCAGTACTTT.

This rearrangement joins TRBV7-2 to TRBJ2-1; 10 positions agree with TRBD2. The length of the CDR3 is 15 residues. The V segment lost 8 bases and the J segment 5 bases; nucleotides outside the gene matches: 9. Germline CDR1 is SGHTA and CDR2 is FQGNSA. CDR3 sequence reads: CASARGAGGNNEQFF. The CDR3 coding sequence is TGTGCCAGCGCGAGGGGAGCGGGGGGGAACAATGAGCAGTTCTTC.

This clone turned up a few times. The V gene is TRBV19, the J gene TRBJ1-2, with TRBD1 identical over 9 bases. Losses at the gene ends were 6 bases for V and 2 bases for J; bases not matched to a gene: 7. The CDR3 is 15 amino acids. The germline CDR1 and CDR2 sequences are LNHDA and SQIVND (reference sequence). The CDR3 coding sequence is TGTGCCAGTAGGATGGACAGGGGCGTGAACTATGGCTACACCTTC. Its protein product is CASRMDRGVNYGYTF.

The chain links TRBV5-4 to TRBJ1-4; the D is unclear. Germline loops: CDR1 SGHNT, CDR2 YYREEE (reference sequence). V lost 4 bases and J 7 bases, leaving 14 bases between the germline ends. The CDR3 sequence is 14 residues long. This CDR3 is CASSPPSSPEKLFF. The CDR3 nucleotides are TGTGCCAGCAGCCCCCCATCGAGCCCTGAAAAACTGTTTTTT. The entire variable domain, with the rest obtained from reference TRBV5-4 and TRBJ1-4, is as follows: ETGVTQSPTHLIKTRGQQVTLRCSSQSGHNTVSWYQQALGQGPQFIFQYYREEENGRGNFPPRFSGLQFPNYSSELNVNALELDDSALYLCASSPPSSPEKLFFGSGTQLSVL.

The rearrangement joins TRBV7-9 to TRBJ1-1; D might be TRBD1 (5 bases). Germline CDR1 SEHNR, CDR2 FQNEAQ (reference sequence). The CDR3 contains 16 residues. Trimming removed 1 base from V and 2 bases from J, with 14 bases in between. The CDR3 DNA reads as TGTGCCAGCAGCTTAGTTATTGGGGGGAGTAACACTGAAGCTTTCTTT. Translated, it gives CASSLVIGGSNTEAFF.

On this clone itself: The sample carries other DNA sequences with the same CDR3. V is TRBV7-8 and J is TRBJ1-1; 8 nucleotides line up with TRBD1. There are 13 residues in the CDR3. J was trimmed by 4 bases and V by 5 bases; bases with no gene match: 3. Germline lookup yields CDR1 SGHVS and CDR2 FQNEAQ. This chain's CDR3 is CASSLTGGTEAFF. The DNA of the CDR3 is TGTGCCAGCAGCCTAACAGGGGGCACTGAAGCTTTCTTT.

This chain uses TRBV6-5 with TRBJ2-7; weak D call: TRBD1 (5 bases). From germline, CDR1 is MNHEY and CDR2 SVGAGI. V lost 3 bases and J lost 5, with 14 bases in between. This CDR3 comprises 14 residues. CDR3: CASSYLEGVHEQYF. The DNA of the CDR3 is TGTGCCAGCAGTTATCTGGAAGGGGTCCACGAGCAGTACTTC.

The chain links TRBV27 to TRBJ2-7, with D possibly being TRBD1 (5 bases). The CDR3 is made up of 15 amino acids. The germline V gene has CDR1 MNHEY and CDR2 SMNVEV (reference sequence). V shed 10 bases and J shed 5 bases, with 24 bases lying between them. CDR3 loop: CATRSETGRANEQYF. The CDR3 nucleotides read TGTGCCACTAGGTCCGAGACCGGCAGGGCCAACGAGCAGTACTTC.

CDR3 nucleotide sequence: TGTGCCAGCAGTTTATCCACAGGGGAAAACATTCAGTACTTC. Amino acid sequence: CASSLSTGENIQYF. This rearrangement joins TRBV27 to TRBJ2-4; 7 positions match TRBD1. This CDR3 has 14 amino acids. The germline V gene encodes CDR1 MNHEY and CDR2 SMNVEV (reference sequence). The J segment lost 5 bases and the V segment lost 0 bases, leaving 1 base of the junction unmatched.

The chain couples TRBV5-4 to TRBJ2-3, with D unresolved. The CDR3 loop spans 13 amino acids. Germline V lookup: CDR1 SGHNT, CDR2 YYREEE (reference sequence). V lost 0 bases and J lost 2, with 4 bases in between. Here the CDR3 DNA reads TGTGCCAGCAGCTTGGACTACACAGATACGCAGTATTTT. This sequence encodes CASSLDYTDTQYF.

The chain carries TRBV10-3 and TRBJ2-5; tentatively, D is TRBD2 (6 bases). V was cut by 6 bases and J by 2 bases, with 16 bases left in between. The CDR3 is made up of 15 amino acids. Looked up from germline, CDR1 is ENHRY and CDR2 is SYGVKD. The CDR3 sequence is CAISAGGTAQETQYF. CDR3 DNA sequence: TGTGCCATCAGCGCTGGAGGGACGGCTCAAGAGACCCAGTACTTC.

This chain links TRBV5-1 with TRBJ2-6; a weak D match, TRBD1 (6 bases). Germline V gives CDR1 SGHRS, CDR2 YFSETQ. This CDR3 region has 15 residues. V dropped 2 bases and J dropped 4 bases, with 10 bases sitting between them. The CDR3 DNA is TGCGCCAGCAGCTTAACAGGGTCCGGGGCCAACGTCCTGACTTTC. Translating gives CASSLTGSGANVLTF.

The chain employs TRBV7-2 and TRBJ2-3; D might be TRBD2 (6 bases). CDR1 is SGHTA and CDR2 is FQGNSA in the germline V gene. Deletions cut 1 base from V and 0 bases from J, with 11 bases between. The CDR3 consists of 16 residues. In nucleotides, the CDR3 is TGTGCCAGCAGCTTAGGTCTAGCGCTGAGCACAGATACGCAGTATTTT. Translation: CASSLGLALSTDTQYF. Complete variable domain (other parts from reference TRBV7-2 and TRBJ2-3): GAGVSQSPSNKVTEKGKDVELRCDPISGHTALYWYRQSLGQGLEFLIYFQGNSAPDKSGLPSDRFSAERTGGSVSTLTIQRTQQEDSAVYLCASSLGLALSTDTQYFGPGTRLTVL.

This clone was detected only a few times. The chain is built from TRBV6-6 and TRBJ1-3; D is unresolved. The V gene's germline CDR1 is MNHNY and CDR2 SVGAGI (reference sequence). The V end lost 5 bases, the J end lost 16 bases, and 18 bases lay between the germline ends. The CDR3 covers 12 residues. DNA of the CDR3: TGTGCCAGCAGTCCCCGAGAGGTGCTCAAGTATTTT. Its translation: CASSPREVLKYF.

To note about this clone: Other DNA sequences of this sample code for an identical CDR3. The V and J genes are TRBV10-3 and TRBJ1-1; D ambiguous. Per germline, CDR1 ENHRY and CDR2 SYGVKD. CDR3 length: 13 amino acids. V was clipped by 2 bases and J by 0 bases, with 4 bases between them. As DNA, the CDR3 is TGTGCCATCAGTGAGAACATGAACACTGAAGCTTTCTTT. Protein product: CAISENMNTEAFF.

The rearrangement uses TRBV19 and TRBJ1-5; D is possibly TRBD1 (6 bases). The CDR3 has 14 residues. Trimming removed 4 bases from V and 3 bases from J, with 10 bases in between. The germline CDR1 and CDR2 sequences are LNHDA and SQIVND (reference sequence). The CDR3 here is CASSKGQSNQPQHF. CDR3 nucleotides: TGTGCCAGTAGTAAAGGACAGTCCAATCAGCCCCAGCATTTT.